This T cell receptor beta chain stems from a study of blood T cell repertoires in COVID-19 (dated by TCRdb to about 2020). For the wider study: Samples from collaborators originated in the United States, Italy and Spain and spanned both the acute and convalescent phases of COVID-19. The repertoires were released in a freely available public database intended as a resource for research on the immune response to SARS-CoV-2. Deeply sampled blood TCRbeta repertoires from subjects exposed to, actively infected with, or recovered from COVID-19 were included in the dataset. The prospective study material was composed of cDNA or gDNA derived from T cells, B-cell-depleted T cells, or PBMCs. The sample metadata nearly always contained a de-identified subject ID, COVID-19 status, age in years and sex. The samples were drawn from two sources: the first 160 participants of the ongoing ImmuneRACE study, and 1,000 to 1,500 subjects contributed by 6 global collaborators. Where available, HLA class I and class II types were taken from metadata supplied by the sample provider and were not determined by assay-based typing. The research as a whole found: Clinical and demographic metadata were provided uncurated, with the amount varying by source and participant.

Concerning this clone: Which antigen it targets is not known. It has no much larger one-base neighbor in the sample; base qualities were not kept.

From a lookup of the germline V gene (reference sequence), CDR1 and CDR2 are LNHNV and YYDKDF. The CDR3, cysteine through phenylalanine, is 13 amino acids long. The kept DNA is CDR3 alone, 39 bases in frame from the first base. Between the V and J ends, shortened by 3 bases and 2 bases respectively, the junction contains 7 bases. The collaborating institutions used their own protocols to collect whole blood in K2EDTA tubes. For TCRbeta analysis, collaborators shipped samples in one of three forms: frozen whole blood, isolated PBMCs, or DNA extracted from either of those sample types. The immunoSEQ Assay, a bias-controlled multiplex PCR, was used to amplify TCRbeta CDR3 regions from genomic DNA. The paper's data handling went like this. The number of nucleated cells in each sample was estimated from the amplification of reference gene primers within the assay. To quantify the absolute abundance of each unique TCRbeta CDR3 rearrangement, sequence reads were collapsed and filtered. Productive Simpson clonality was computed per sample as the square root of Simpson's diversity index over productive rearrangements. TCRdb re-hosts the immuneACCESS table, in-frame sequences only. Its copies lack some clones; in the studies checked, an unresolved V gene accounts for under half of them, and the cause for the rest is not known. V, J and clone size are those of that table, while D and trimming were read from the DNA. This sample has 70,000 or so clones in its table, and approximately 75% of those were observed once. Roughly 48% of the sample is taken by the ten largest.

The sequenced sample consisted of peripheral blood. The sequence was obtained from a human donor in a cohort sampled during active COVID-19. Here the chain combines TRBV15 and TRBJ2-5, and TRBD2 may be the D gene, going by 6 matching bases. Here the CDR3 is given as CATSSGGQETQYF. The DNA sequence reads TGTGCCACCAGCAGTGGGGGGCAAGAGACCCAGTACTTC.